This TCR beta chain emerged from a study of blood T cell repertoires in COVID-19. About the study: From T cells, B-cell-depleted T cells, or PBMCs came the material, which was cDNA or gDNA.

Original handling: Reference gene primers were amplified, and this amplification served to estimate nucleated cell counts. Sequenced by immunoSEQ multiplex PCR; TCRdb stores in-frame clones only, minus some. That table is the source of V, J and clone size, and D and trimming were worked out from the DNA. The data hold a few hundred thousand clones, with under 90% observed a single time. CDR3 length equals 13 residues. The junction had 5 bases not matched to a gene; V was cut back by 8 bases and J by 4 bases. All enrollees were about 18 to 89 years old and from roughly 26 US areas. Sequencing was carried out using PBMCs or T cells enriched from blood (not recorded which). The receptor was derived from a woman aged 55-69 years who had recovered from COVID-19. This rearrangement joins TRBV12-3 or TRBV12-4 to TRBJ2-7, with 10 nucleotides matching TRBD1. The DNA for the CDR3 is TGTGCCAGCCGTGGACAGGGGGTTTACGAGCAGTACTTC. This gives the protein CASRGQGVYEQYF.